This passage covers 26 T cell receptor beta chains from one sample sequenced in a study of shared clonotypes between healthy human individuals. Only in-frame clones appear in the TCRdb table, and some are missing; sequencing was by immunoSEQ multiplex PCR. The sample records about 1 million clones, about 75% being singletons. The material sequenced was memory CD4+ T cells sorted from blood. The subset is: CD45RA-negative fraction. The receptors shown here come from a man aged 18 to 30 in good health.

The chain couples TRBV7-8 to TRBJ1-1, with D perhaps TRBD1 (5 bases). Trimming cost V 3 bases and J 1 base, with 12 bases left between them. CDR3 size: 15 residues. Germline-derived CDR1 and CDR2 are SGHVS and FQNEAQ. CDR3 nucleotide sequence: TGTGCCAGCAGCTTTCTGGGGGGTGCGAACACTGAAGCTTTCTTT. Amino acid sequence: CASSFLGGANTEAFF.

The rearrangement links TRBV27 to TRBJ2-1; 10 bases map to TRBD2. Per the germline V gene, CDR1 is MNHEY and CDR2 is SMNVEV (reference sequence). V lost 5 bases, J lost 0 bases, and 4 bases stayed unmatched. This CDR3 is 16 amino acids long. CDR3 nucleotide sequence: TGTGCCAGCAGTGCCCGGACTAGCGGCTCCTACAATGAGCAGTTCTTC. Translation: CASSARTSGSYNEQFF.

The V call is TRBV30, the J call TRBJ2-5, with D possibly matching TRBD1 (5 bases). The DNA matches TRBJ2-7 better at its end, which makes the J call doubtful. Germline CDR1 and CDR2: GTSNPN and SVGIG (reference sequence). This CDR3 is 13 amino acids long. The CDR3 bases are TGTGCCTGGAGTCAGGGTAGCTCCTACGAGCAGTACTTC. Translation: CAWSQGSSYEQYF.

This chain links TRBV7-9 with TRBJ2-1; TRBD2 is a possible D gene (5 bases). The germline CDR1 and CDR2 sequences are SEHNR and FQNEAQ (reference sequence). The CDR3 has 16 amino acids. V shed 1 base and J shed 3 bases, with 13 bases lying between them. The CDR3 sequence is CASSLGRASYYNEQFF. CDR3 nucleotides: TGTGCCAGCAGCTTAGGTCGGGCTAGCTACTACAATGAGCAGTTCTTC.

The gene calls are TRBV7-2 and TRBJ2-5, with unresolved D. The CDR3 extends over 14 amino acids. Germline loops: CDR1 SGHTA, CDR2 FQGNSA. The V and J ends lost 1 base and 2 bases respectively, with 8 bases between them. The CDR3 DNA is TGTGCCAGCAGCTTAGGATCAGTACAAGAGACCCAGTACTTC. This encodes CASSLGSVQETQYF.

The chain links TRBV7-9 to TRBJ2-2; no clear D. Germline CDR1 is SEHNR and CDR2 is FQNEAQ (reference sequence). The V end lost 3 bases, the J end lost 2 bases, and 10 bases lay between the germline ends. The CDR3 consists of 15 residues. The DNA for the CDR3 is TGTGCCAGCAGCTTCGCGTCCGGAAACACCGGGGAGCTGTTTTTT. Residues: CASSFASGNTGELFF.

DNA of the CDR3: TGTGCCTCCGCTTTGCAGGGGCCACGGACTGGGGCCAACGTCCTGACTTTC. Translating gives CASALQGPRTGANVLTF. The chain recombines TRBV19 with TRBJ2-6, with D maybe TRBD1 (6 bases). Looked up from germline, CDR1 is LNHDA and CDR2 is SQIVND (reference sequence). The V and J ends lost 11 bases and 2 bases respectively, with 22 bases between them. The CDR3 runs 17 residues. The complete variable domain, with remaining parts taken from reference TRBV19 and TRBJ2-6, reads DGGITQSPKYLFRKEGQNVTLSCEQNLNHDAMYWYRQDPGQGLRLIYYSQIVNDFQKGDIAEGYSVSREKKESFPLTVTSAQKNPTAFYLCASALQGPRTGANVLTFGAGSRLTVL.

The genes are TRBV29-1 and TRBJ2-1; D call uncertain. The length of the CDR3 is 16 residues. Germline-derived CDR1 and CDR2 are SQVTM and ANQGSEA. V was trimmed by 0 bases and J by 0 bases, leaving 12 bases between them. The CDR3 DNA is TGCAGCGTTGAAGATACACCATGGAGCTCCTACAATGAGCAGTTCTTC. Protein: CSVEDTPWSSYNEQFF.

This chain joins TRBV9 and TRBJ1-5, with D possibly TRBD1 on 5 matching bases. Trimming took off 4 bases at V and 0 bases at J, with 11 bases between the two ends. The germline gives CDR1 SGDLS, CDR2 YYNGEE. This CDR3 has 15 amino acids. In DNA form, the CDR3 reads TGTGCCAGCAGCCCCGGGGGGTATAGCAATCAGCCCCAGCATTTT. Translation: CASSPGGYSNQPQHF.

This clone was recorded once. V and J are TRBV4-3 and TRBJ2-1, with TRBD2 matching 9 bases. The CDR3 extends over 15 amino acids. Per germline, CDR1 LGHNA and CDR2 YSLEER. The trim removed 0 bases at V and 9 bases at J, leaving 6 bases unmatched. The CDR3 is CASSQELAGAVEQFF. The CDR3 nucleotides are TGCGCCAGCAGCCAAGAATTAGCGGGAGCGGTTGAGCAGTTCTTC.

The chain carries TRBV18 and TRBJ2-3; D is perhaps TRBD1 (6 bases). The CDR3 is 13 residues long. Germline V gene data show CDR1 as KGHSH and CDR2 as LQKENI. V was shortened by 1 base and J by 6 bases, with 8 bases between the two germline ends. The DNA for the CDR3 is TGTGCCAGCTCACCACGGGGGCGTGATACGCAGTATTTT. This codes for CASSPRGRDTQYF.

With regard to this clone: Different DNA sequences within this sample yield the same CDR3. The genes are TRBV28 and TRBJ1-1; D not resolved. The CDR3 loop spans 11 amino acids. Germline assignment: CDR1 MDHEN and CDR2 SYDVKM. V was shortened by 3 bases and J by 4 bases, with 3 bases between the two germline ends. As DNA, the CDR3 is TGTGCCAGCAGTTTTCTCACTGAAGCTTTCTTT. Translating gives CASSFLTEAFF.

CDR3 nucleotides: TGTGCCAGCAGCTTGGACAACTATGGCTACACCTTC. This sequence encodes CASSLDNYGYTF. This chain links TRBV5-5 with TRBJ1-2; unclear D gene. Between the trimmed V and J ends, which lost 0 bases and 2 bases, there was a span of 2 bases. This CDR3 region has 12 residues. Per germline, CDR1 SGHKS and CDR2 YYEKEE (reference sequence).

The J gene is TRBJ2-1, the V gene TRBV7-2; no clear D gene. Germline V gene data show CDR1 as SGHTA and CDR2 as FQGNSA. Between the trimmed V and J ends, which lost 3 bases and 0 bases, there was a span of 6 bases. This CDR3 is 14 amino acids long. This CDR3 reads CASSFYGSYNEQFF. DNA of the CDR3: TGTGCCAGCAGCTTCTACGGCTCCTACAATGAGCAGTTCTTC.

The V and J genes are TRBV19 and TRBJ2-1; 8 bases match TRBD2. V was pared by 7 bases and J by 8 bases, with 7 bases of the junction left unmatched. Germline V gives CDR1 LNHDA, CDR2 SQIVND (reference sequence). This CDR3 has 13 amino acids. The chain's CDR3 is CASTAGGRYEQFF. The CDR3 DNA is TGTGCCAGTACGGCGGGAGGACGGTATGAGCAGTTCTTC.

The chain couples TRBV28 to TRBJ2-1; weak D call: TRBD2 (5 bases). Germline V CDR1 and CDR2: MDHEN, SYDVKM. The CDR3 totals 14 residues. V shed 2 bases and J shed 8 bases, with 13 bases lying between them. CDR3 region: CASSLERTGDEQFF. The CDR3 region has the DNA TGTGCCAGCAGTTTAGAGCGGACCGGCGATGAGCAGTTCTTC. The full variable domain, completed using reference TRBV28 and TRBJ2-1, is DVKVTQSSRYLVKRTGEKVFLECVQDMDHENMFWYRQDPGLGLRLIYFSYDVKMKEKGDIPEGYSVSREKKERFSLILESASTNQTSMYLCASSLERTGDEQFFGPGTRLTVL.

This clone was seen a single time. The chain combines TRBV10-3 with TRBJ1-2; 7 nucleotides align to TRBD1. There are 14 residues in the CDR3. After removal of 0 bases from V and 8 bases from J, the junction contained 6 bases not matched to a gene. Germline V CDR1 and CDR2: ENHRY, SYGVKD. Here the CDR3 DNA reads TGTGCCATCAGTGAGTCGTTAACAGGGGAAGGCTACACCTTC. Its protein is CAISESLTGEGYTF.

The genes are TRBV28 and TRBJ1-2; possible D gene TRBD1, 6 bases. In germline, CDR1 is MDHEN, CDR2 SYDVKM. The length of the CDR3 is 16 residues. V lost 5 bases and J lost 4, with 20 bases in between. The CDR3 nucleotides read TGTGCCAGCAGTCTACCCGGGACAACGAGAAGCTATGGCTACACCTTC. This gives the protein CASSLPGTTRSYGYTF.

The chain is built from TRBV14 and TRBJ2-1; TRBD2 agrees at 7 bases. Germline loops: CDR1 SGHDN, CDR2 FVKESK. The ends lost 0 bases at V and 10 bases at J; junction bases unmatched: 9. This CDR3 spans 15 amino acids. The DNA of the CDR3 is TGTGCCAGCAGCCAAGATATGACTAGGGAGGGGGAGCAGTTCTTC. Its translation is CASSQDMTREGEQFF.

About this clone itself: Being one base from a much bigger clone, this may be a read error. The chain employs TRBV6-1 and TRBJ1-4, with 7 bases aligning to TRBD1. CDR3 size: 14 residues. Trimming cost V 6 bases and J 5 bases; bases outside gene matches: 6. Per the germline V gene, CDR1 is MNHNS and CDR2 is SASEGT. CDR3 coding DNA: TGTGCCAGCAGCCAGGGACAGCGAAATGAAAAACTGTTTTTT. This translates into CASSQGQRNEKLFF.

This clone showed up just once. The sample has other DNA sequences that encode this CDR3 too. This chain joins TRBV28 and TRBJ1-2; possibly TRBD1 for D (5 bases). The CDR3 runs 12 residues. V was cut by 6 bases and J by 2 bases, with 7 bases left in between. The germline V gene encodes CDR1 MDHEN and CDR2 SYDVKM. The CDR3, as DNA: TGTGCCAGCAGCCCAGGGAACTATGGCTACACCTTC. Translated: CASSPGNYGYTF.

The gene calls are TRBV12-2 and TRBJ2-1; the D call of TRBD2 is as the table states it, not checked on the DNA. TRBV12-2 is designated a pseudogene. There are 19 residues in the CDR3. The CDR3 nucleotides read TGTGCAAGTCGCCGGATCACTAACCGACTAGCGGGCCACTACAATGAGCAGTTCTTC. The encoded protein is CASRRITNRLAGHYNEQFF.

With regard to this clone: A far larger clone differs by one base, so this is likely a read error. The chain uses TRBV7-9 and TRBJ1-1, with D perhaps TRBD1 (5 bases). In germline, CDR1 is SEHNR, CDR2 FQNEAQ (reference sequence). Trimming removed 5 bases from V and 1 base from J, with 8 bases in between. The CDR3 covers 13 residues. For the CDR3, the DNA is TGTGCCAGCAGCCCGGGACCGAACACTGAAGCTTTCTTT. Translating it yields CASSPGPNTEAFF.

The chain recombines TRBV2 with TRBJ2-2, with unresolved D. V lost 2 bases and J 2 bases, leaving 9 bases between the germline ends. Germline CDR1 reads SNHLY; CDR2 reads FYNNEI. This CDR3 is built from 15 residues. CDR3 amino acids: CASSERRRNTGELFF. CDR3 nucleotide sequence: TGTGCCAGCAGTGAAAGACGGAGAAACACCGGGGAGCTGTTTTTT.

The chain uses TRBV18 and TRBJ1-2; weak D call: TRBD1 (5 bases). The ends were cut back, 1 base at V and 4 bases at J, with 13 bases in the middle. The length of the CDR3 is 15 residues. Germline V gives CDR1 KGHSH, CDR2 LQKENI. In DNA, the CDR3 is TGTGCCAGCTCACCACGGGAAGGGGCCTTCTATGGCTACACCTTC. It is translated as CASSPREGAFYGYTF.

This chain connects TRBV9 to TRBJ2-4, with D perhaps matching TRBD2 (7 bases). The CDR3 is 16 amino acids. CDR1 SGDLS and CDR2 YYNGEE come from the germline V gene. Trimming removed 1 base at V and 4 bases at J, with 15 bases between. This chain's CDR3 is CASSVKFGGPKNIQYF. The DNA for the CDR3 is TGTGCCAGCAGCGTAAAATTCGGGGGGCCGAAAAACATTCAGTACTTC.